This record concerns one T cell receptor beta chain sequence. This receptor's antigen is unknown. No base qualities exist here, and no much larger clone lies one base off it. The germline V gene yields SQVTM for CDR1 and ANQGSEA for CDR2. The CDR3, cysteine through phenylalanine, is 12 amino acids long. CDR3 DNA is the only sequence kept; it has 36 bases, read in frame from the first base. V was cut back by 8 bases and J by 6 bases, leaving a gap of 13 bases between them. The data were taken from a study of shared clonotypes between healthy human individuals (dated by TCRdb to about 2020). General notes on the study: The cohort comprised a couple of women and a few men aged 18 to 49 years. Per donor, three plates each were used for CD4 naive and CD4 memory, two for CD8 naive, and one for CD8 memory. Blood TCR repertoires of five healthy adults were deeply sequenced to estimate repertoire size and the extent of clonotype sharing between individuals. To increase sequencing depth and limit assay-specific biases, different laboratories used diverse techniques to prepare libraries and sequence TCR repertoires. Per donor, leukapheresis produced somewhere between about 0.8 and 9 billion PBMCs. Broader findings and caveats from the paper: Estimated clonotype richness was generally larger for naive than for memory subsets. Based on pairwise subsampling, the degree of clonotype sharing among donors was expected to be affected by sequencing depth. Sharing across four donors was observed for roughly 5.4% of naive CD4, over 3% of naive CD8, 2% to 2.5% of memory CD4, and around 0.4% of memory CD8 clonotypes. Even with the large sequencing depth, rarefaction of the sorted-subset datasets indicated that sequencing was incomplete. The genetic and exposure-history diversity represented was limited by the small number of donors. Only blood was sampled, and tissue TCR repertoires likely differ from those in blood. Clonotypes shared by all four sorted-subset donors showed higher generation probabilities than non-shared clonotypes.

CD8 naive samples consisted of CD45RO-negative cells that were positively selected for CCR7, yielding a CD45RA+CCR7+ population without TemRA cells. Healthy HIV-negative adults with no recently reported acute infections or vaccinations were included as donors. Every donor was a Caucasian adult residing in Nashville, Tennessee, USA. Blood was collected by leukapheresis, and PBMCs were isolated by Ficoll-Histopaque density gradient centrifugation and then cryopreserved in liquid nitrogen vapor phase. Analytical flow cytometry was used to check the purity and quantity of every magnetically sorted T cell population. Each sorted fraction had its genomic DNA isolated and then quantified by UV absorbance on a Nanodrop 2000c. Using the deep immunoSEQ assay, multiplex PCR amplified TCR CDR3 regions from genomic DNA. Genomic DNA extracted from each cell subset was distributed evenly over all wells of several immunoSEQ 96-well plates, and each plate served as one replicate. Each replicate PCR for sorted subsets received around 210 ng genomic DNA, equal to about 30,000 T cell genomes. The purified libraries were quantified using a Qubit 3.0 fluorometer, sized with a Bioanalyzer 2100, and then quantified again using the KAPA Library Quantification kit. Each immunoSEQ 96-well plate was sequenced on its own single-read 150-cycle Illumina NextSeq 550 flow cell. In the source study's methods: Because only junctional sequences without quality scores were contained in the immunoSEQ output, filtering matching that applied to full-length reads could not be performed. To assign V/J genes and CDR3, sequences were annotated against IMGT germline references using PyIR, a Python wrapper for IgBLAST v1.9. Reads with weak V/J assignments (E-value above 1e-6), missing CDR3, stop codons, out-of-frame junctions, or ambiguous translated residues were removed. V3J clonotypes were defined as sequences sharing the same inferred V gene, J gene, and CDR3 amino acid sequence. To compute the percentage overlap between repertoires, the number of shared unique clonotypes was divided by the size of the smaller repertoire. Richness of each repertoire was evaluated using RTK rarefaction, the Chao1 estimator, and Recon v2.1 estimates of unobserved clonotypes. Generation probabilities for all TCRbeta clonotypes obtained by the gDNA method from a handful of donors were computed using OLGA. TCRdb limited this immuneACCESS table to in-frame rearrangements with V and J called. A share of clones is missing; checked studies link under half to unresolved V genes, and the rest is unexplained. That table supplies the V and J calls and clone size; D and trimming were determined from the DNA. Within this sample are millions of clones, with 85% to 95% of them counted one time only. The ten largest clonotypes hold 1.5% to 2% of the sample.

Recombination joined TRBV29-1 with TRBJ2-2, with a tentative D gene TRBD1 over 6 matching bases. This receptor was taken from a man aged 18 to 29 in good health. Some clones in this sample may be carry-over from other donors' samples. Sequenced: naive CD8+ T cells from PBMCs. What this sample's cell subset or site label stands for: CD45RA+CCR7+. CDR3 reads: CSLLRGPGELFF. The nucleotide sequence is TGCAGCCTTCTCAGGGGTCCCGGGGAGCTGTTTTTT.